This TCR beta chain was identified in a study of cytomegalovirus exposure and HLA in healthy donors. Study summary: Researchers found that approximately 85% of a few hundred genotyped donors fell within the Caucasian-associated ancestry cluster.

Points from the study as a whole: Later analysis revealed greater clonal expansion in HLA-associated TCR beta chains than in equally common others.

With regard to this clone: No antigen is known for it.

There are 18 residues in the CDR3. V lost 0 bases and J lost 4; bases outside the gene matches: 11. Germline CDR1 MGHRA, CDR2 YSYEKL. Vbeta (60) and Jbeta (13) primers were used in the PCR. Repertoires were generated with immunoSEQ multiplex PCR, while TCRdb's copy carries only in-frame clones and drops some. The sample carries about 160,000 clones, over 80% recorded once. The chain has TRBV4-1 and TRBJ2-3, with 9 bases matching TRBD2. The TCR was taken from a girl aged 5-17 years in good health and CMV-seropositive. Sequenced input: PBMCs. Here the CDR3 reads CASSQEWATSGGPDTQYF. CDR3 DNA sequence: TGCGCCAGCAGCCAAGAGTGGGCGACTAGCGGAGGGCCAGATACGCAGTATTTT.